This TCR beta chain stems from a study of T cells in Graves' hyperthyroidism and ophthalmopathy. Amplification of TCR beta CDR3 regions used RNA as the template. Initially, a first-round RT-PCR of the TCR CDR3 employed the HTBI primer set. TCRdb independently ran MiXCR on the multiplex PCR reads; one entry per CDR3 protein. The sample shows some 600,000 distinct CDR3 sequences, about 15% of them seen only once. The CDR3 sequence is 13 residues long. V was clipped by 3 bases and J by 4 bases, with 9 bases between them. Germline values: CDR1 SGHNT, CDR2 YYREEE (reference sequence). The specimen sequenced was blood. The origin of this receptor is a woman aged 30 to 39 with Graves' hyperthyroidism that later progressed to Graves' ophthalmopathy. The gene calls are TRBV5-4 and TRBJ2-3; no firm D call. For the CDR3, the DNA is TGTGCCAGCAGCTGGGCCCGATCAGATACGCAGTATTTT. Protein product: CASSWARSDTQYF.